This T cell receptor (beta chain) was obtained from a study of memory CD4+ T cells and cytomegalovirus serostatus. Background on the study: Donors were healthy Belgian adults, several CMV seropositive and 24 seronegative.

The sort gate was single viable CD3+CD4+CD8-CD45RO+ cells for memory CD4+ T cells. Sequenced by immunoSEQ multiplex PCR; TCRdb stores in-frame clones only, minus some. The data hold about 60,000 clones, with less than 80% observed a single time. This receptor was taken from an adult in good health and CMV-seronegative. Sequenced input: memory CD4+ T cells from blood.

The CDR3 here is CASSYRAGVGRDTQYF. In DNA, the CDR3 is TGTGCCAGCAGCTACAGAGCGGGGGTCGGCAGAGATACGCAGTATTTT. V gene TRBV14 combines with J gene TRBJ2-3; 8 nucleotides agree with TRBD2. The CDR3 totals 16 residues. Per germline, CDR1 SGHDN and CDR2 FVKESK. V gave up 5 bases and J gave up 5 bases; unmatched junction bases: 12.